This T cell receptor (beta chain) was sequenced in a study of cytomegalovirus exposure and HLA in healthy donors. Notes on the study in general: Other equally common chains were less clonally expanded than HLA-associated TCR beta chains, a later analysis showed. V- and J-gene trimming in TCR beta was tied to a missense DCLRE1C variant by an analysis performed later.

60 Vbeta and 13 Jbeta primers were used in PCR. The protocol was immunoSEQ multiplex PCR, while the TCRdb copy is restricted to in-frame clones and leaves out a portion. The sample lists approximately 170,000 clones, about 77% occurring once. The CDR3 contains 16 residues. The junction had 7 bases not matched to a gene; V was cut back by 0 bases and J by 7 bases. From germline, CDR1 is MNHEY and CDR2 SVGAGI. As to this clone: What it binds is unknown.

The clonotype was recovered from a middle-aged woman in good health and CMV-seropositive. This chain uses TRBV6-5 with TRBJ2-1, with 9 positions matching TRBD2. Sample: PBMCs. As DNA, the CDR3 is TGTGCCAGCAGTTACTCGATCGCGGGAGGGGAAAATGAGCAGTTCTTC. Residues: CASSYSIAGGENEQFF.